This T cell receptor (beta chain) was identified during a study of control samples from healthy donors and cancer patients. The data were produced by immunoSEQ multiplex PCR, yet TCRdb's version contains in-frame clones alone and is incomplete. Among some 150,000 clones, roughly 94% were seen once, and the ten largest hold 14%. This CDR3 contains 12 residues. Trimming took off 3 bases at V and 4 bases at J, with 9 bases between the two ends. Germline V gives CDR1 SQVTM, CDR2 ANQGSEA. The sequenced material came from PBMCs. The chain recombines TRBV29-1 with TRBJ1-2; TRBD1 might be the D (6 bases). This receptor was identified in a man aged 55 to 70 with colorectal cancer. The DNA for the CDR3 is TGCAGCGTTGATGGGGGGCTCTATGGCTACACCTTC. Encoded protein: CSVDGGLYGYTF.